The next 23 T cell receptor beta chains were all read from a single sample in a study of T cell repertoires in cytomegalovirus infection. Their antigens are not known. Each CDR3 protein gets one entry after TCRdb re-called the reads with MiXCR. The sample lists just over 450,000 distinct CDR3 sequences, under 55% seen once, with just under 45% in the top ten. This material consisted of cultured PBMCs, taken from culture after CMV antigen stimulation. These receptors were collected from a human donor in good health (CMV status not recorded). Some clones in this sample may be carry-over from other donors' samples.

The table lists this clonotype with many counts. The V gene is TRBV7-2, the J gene TRBJ2-7; 10 bases align to TRBD2. This CDR3 contains 18 residues. Germline CDR1 SGHTA, CDR2 FQGNSA. The V gene end was trimmed by 3 bases and the J gene end by 0 bases; junction bases not matched to a gene: 11. CDR3 DNA sequence: TGTGCCAGCAGCTTGGTTACTTGGGCTAGCGGGAGCTCCTACGAGCAGTACTTC. Translated, it gives CASSLVTWASGSSYEQYF.

This clonotype was detected only a few times. The chain recombines TRBV6-1 with TRBJ1-2; D is ambiguous. The ends were cut back, 5 bases at V and 7 bases at J, with 11 bases in the middle. CDR3 length equals 12 residues. CDR1 MNHNS and CDR2 SASEGT come from the germline V gene. CDR3 bases: TGTGCCAGCAGTACCCTGGGGAGTGGCTACACCTTC. Its translation: CASSTLGSGYTF.

V usage is TRBV12-3 or TRBV12-4 and J usage is TRBJ2-1; maybe TRBD2 (6 bases). V gave up 3 bases and J gave up 12 bases, with 33 bases separating them. This CDR3 has 19 amino acids. As DNA, the CDR3 is TGTGCCAGCAGTTTTATCAGGAGGGGACTCTTTGGAGGTGGTATTGGGCAGTTCTTC. It specifies CASSFIRRGLFGGGIGQFF.

This clonotype has a count of ten or more. V gene TRBV7-8 combines with J gene TRBJ2-7, with TRBD2 as a possible D gene (6 bases). V was trimmed by 5 bases and J by 3 bases, leaving 11 bases between them. The CDR3 is 13 residues long. The germline V gene has CDR1 SGHVS and CDR2 FQNEAQ. Here the CDR3 DNA reads TGTGCCAGCAGCCGGGGACTGAACTACGAGCAGTACTTC. It is translated as CASSRGLNYEQYF.

The chain carries TRBV7-2 and TRBJ1-6; D remains unclear. The germline gives CDR1 SGHTA, CDR2 FQGNSA. This CDR3 has 13 amino acids. V was trimmed by 1 base and J by 10 bases, leaving 8 bases between them. The CDR3 spells CASSLELRSPLHF. Written as DNA, the CDR3 is TGTGCCAGCAGCTTAGAGTTGAGGTCACCCCTCCACTTT.

This clonotype has just a few counts. The chain combines TRBV20-1 with TRBJ2-7, with D maybe TRBD2 (6 bases). The CDR3 spans 14 residues. Trimming pared 3 bases from V and 4 bases from J, leaving 16 bases between. Germline CDR1 DFQATT, CDR2 SNEGSKA (reference sequence). The CDR3 region has the DNA TGCAGTGCTAGGGTCATCGGGACTCCGTACGAGCAGTACTTC. Translation: CSARVIGTPYEQYF.

Points on this clonotype: A read error may account for a junction end that differs from germline. J is TRBJ1-2 and V is TRBV5-3; D is undetermined. TRBV5-3 has ORF status, its function being uncertain. The CDR3 has 15 amino acids. The CDR3: CASSLMNPPNYGYTF. The CDR3 DNA sequence: TGTGCCAGCAGCTTGATGAATCCCCCTAACTATGGCTACACCTTC.

V gene TRBV5-4 combines with J gene TRBJ1-1, with a tentative D call TRBD1 (6 bases). The germline V gene encodes CDR1 SGHNT and CDR2 YYREEE (reference sequence). CDR3 length: 15 amino acids. The V end lost 4 bases, the J end lost 7 bases, and 20 bases lay between the germline ends. The CDR3 bases are TGTGCCAGCAGCCACGTCAGTCGGGGGCAGGGTGAAGCTTTCTTT. Protein product: CASSHVSRGQGEAFF.

This clonotype occurred a few times. The chain has TRBV20-1 and TRBJ1-6, with 8 nucleotides matching TRBD1. V gave up 3 bases and J gave up 7 bases; unmatched junction bases: 11. CDR1 is DFQATT and CDR2 is SNEGSKA in the germline V gene (reference sequence). The CDR3 has 16 amino acids. CDR3 protein: CSASQGADYLNSPLHF. CDR3 bases: TGCAGTGCTAGCCAGGGGGCAGATTATTTAAATTCACCCCTCCACTTT.

The J gene is TRBJ2-3, the V gene TRBV7-6; TRBD1 matches 7 bases. After removal of 7 bases from V and 2 bases from J, the junction contained 9 bases not matched to a gene. CDR1 is SGHVS and CDR2 is FNYEAQ in the germline V gene. The CDR3 spans 15 residues. The CDR3 nucleotides are TGTGCCAGCACCCTCGGCAGGGGGAACACAGATACGCAGTATTTT. It is translated as CASTLGRGNTDTQYF.

This clonotype was counted a few times. The CDR3 DNA reads as TGTGCCAGCAGCTCGGACAGGGCAAATTCACCCCTCCACTTT. Residues: CASSSDRANSPLHF. The chain employs TRBV7-2 and TRBJ1-6; 8 bases fit TRBD1. Germline CDR1 reads SGHTA; CDR2 reads FQGNSA. The junction had 3 bases not matched to a gene; V was cut back by 4 bases and J by 7 bases. The CDR3 runs to 14 residues.

There are a few counts of this clonotype. The V call is TRBV12-3 or TRBV12-4, the J call TRBJ1-1, with 9 bases matching TRBD1. J was trimmed by 1 base and V by 4 bases; bases with no gene match: 7. The CDR3 consists of 16 residues. The chain's CDR3 is CASSWDRDRPNTEAFF. In DNA form, the CDR3 reads TGTGCCAGCAGTTGGGACAGGGACAGGCCGAACACTGAAGCTTTCTTT.

The chain recombines TRBV18 with TRBJ2-3; D is undetermined. V was shortened by 8 bases and J by 2 bases, with 14 bases between the two germline ends. The CDR3 covers 14 residues. Per the germline V gene, CDR1 is KGHSH and CDR2 is LQKENI. The CDR3 nucleotides read TGTGCCAGCGCCTGGGAAGAATCCACAGATACGCAGTATTTT. This codes for CASAWEESTDTQYF. Together with reference TRBV18 and TRBJ2-3, the CDR3 gives the full variable domain: NAGVMQNPRHLVRRRGQEARLRCSPMKGHSHVYWYRQLPEEGLKFMVYLQKENIIDESGMPKERFSAEFPKEGPSILRIQQVVRGDSAAYFCASAWEESTDTQYFGPGTRLTVL.

The gene calls are TRBV6-5 and TRBJ2-1; D call uncertain. The germline gives CDR1 MNHEY, CDR2 SVGAGI. The CDR3 runs to 15 residues. V lost 1 base and J lost 5, with 12 bases in between. The DNA of the CDR3 is TGTGCCAGCAGTTACTGGCAGGTCAGCCACAATGAGCAGTTCTTC. Its translation: CASSYWQVSHNEQFF.

This clonotype turned up a few times. The chain uses TRBV11-2 and TRBJ1-1; 7 bases align to TRBD1. The CDR3 length is 13 residues. Trimming cost V 5 bases and J 8 bases; bases outside gene matches: 8. Per the germline V gene, CDR1 is SGHAT and CDR2 is FQNNGV. This CDR3 reads CASSQGTDREAFF. The CDR3, as DNA: TGTGCCAGCAGCCAAGGGACAGATAGGGAAGCTTTCTTT.

The chain carries TRBV7-8 and TRBJ2-1, with 12 bases matching TRBD2. CDR1 and CDR2 from the germline V gene are SGHVS and FQNEAQ. V trimming: 5 bases; J trimming: 12 bases; junction bases outside the gene matches: 5. The CDR3 is 13 residues long. CDR3 nucleotide sequence: TGTGCCAGCAGCGCCCGACTAGCGGGGGCGCAGTTCTTC. Amino acid sequence: CASSARLAGAQFF.

This clonotype came up once. The chain couples TRBV5-6 to TRBJ2-1; D is unclear. The CDR3 has 12 residues. V lost 1 base, J lost 13 bases, and 12 bases lay in between. Germline lookup yields CDR1 SGHDT and CDR2 YYEEEE. The CDR3 loop reads CASSLTSGTQFF. The CDR3 bases are TGTGCCAGCAGCTTGACGTCAGGAACACAGTTCTTC.

The rearrangement uses TRBV11-2 and TRBJ2-7; D ambiguous. Germline values: CDR1 SGHAT, CDR2 FQNNGV. V was cut by 5 bases and J by 4 bases, with 18 bases left in between. The CDR3 has 15 residues. DNA for the CDR3: TGTGCCAGCAGCCAGTTTTCGGGTACCCTTTACGAGCAGTACTTC. As protein: CASSQFSGTLYEQYF.

Worth noting for this clonotype: The junction shows a germline mismatch at one end, possibly a read error. The V gene is TRBV7-2, the J gene TRBJ1-2; D remains unclear. Germline V gene data show CDR1 as SGHTA and CDR2 as FQGNSA. The CDR3 is 15 amino acids. CDR3 coding DNA: TGTGCCAGCGGCTTATCACGAAGTATTATGGATGGCTACACCTTC. Translation: CASGLSRSIMDGYTF.

This sequence joins TRBV7-9 and TRBJ2-1; TRBD2 aligns across 10 bases. This CDR3 spans 20 amino acids. J gave up 3 bases and V 4 bases, and 18 bases lay outside the gene matches. Per the germline V gene, CDR1 is SEHNR and CDR2 is FQNEAQ (reference sequence). The CDR3 sequence: CASSYPEGNPSGSNYNEQFF. CDR3 bases: TGTGCCAGCAGCTACCCGGAGGGTAACCCTAGCGGGAGTAACTACAATGAGCAGTTCTTC. The whole variable domain, remainder taken from reference TRBV7-9 and TRBJ2-1, is DTGVSQNPRHKITKRGQNVTFRCDPISEHNRLYWYRQTLGQGPEFLTYFQNEAQLEKSRLLSDRFSAERPKGSFSTLEIQRTEQGDSAMYLCASSYPEGNPSGSNYNEQFFGPGTRLTVL.

As concerns this clonotype: The DNA is omitted, as the CDR3 cannot be located on it reliably, and the CDR3 follows TCRdb's listing. The chain employs TRBV6-6 and TRBJ1-2. Including both end residues, the CDR3 is 16 amino acids long. Germline CDR1 and CDR2: MNHNY and SVGAGI (reference sequence). This CDR3 reads CASSSSDRRYDYGYTF.

The gene calls are TRBV7-2 and TRBJ1-6; TRBD1 matches at 8 bases. Germline V gives CDR1 SGHTA, CDR2 FQGNSA. J lost 4 bases, V lost 5 bases, and 10 bases had no gene match. CDR3 length equals 17 residues. The CDR3 DNA reads as TGTGCCAGCAGCCTTGGACAGGGAAATCATTATAATTCACCCCTCCACTTT. It is translated as CASSLGQGNHYNSPLHF.

V usage is TRBV6-2 or TRBV6-3 and J usage is TRBJ2-1; TRBD2 aligns across 10 bases. The length of the CDR3 is 16 residues. Germline V gene lookup returns CDR1 MNHEY and CDR2 SVGEGT. J lost 8 bases, V lost 4 bases, and 11 bases had no gene match. The CDR3 DNA is TGTGCCAGCAGTTTGGGGCGGGTAGCGGGAGGTCATGAGCAGTTCTTC. It codes for CASSLGRVAGGHEQFF.